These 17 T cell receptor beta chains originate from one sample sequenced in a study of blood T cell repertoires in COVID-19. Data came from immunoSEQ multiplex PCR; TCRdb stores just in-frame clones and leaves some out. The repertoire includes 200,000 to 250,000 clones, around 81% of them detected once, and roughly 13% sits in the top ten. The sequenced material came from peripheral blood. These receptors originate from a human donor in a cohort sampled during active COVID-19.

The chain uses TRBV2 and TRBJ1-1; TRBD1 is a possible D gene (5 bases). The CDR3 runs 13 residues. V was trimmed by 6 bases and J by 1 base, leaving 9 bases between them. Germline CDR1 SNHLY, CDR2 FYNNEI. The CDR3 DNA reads TGTGCCAGCAGCAAGGACACGAACACTGAAGCTTTCTTT. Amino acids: CASSKDTNTEAFF.

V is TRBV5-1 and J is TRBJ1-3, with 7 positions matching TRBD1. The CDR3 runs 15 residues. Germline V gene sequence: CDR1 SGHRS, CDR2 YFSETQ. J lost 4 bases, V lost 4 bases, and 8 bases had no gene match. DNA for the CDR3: TGCGCCAGCAGCCCGGAAGGGGGCTCCGGAAACACCATATATTTT. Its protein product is CASSPEGGSGNTIYF.

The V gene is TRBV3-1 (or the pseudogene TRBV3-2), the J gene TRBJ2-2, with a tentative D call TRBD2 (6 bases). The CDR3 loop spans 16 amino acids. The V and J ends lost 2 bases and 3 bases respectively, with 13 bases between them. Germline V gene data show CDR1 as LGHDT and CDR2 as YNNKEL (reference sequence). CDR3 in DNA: TGTGCCAGCAGCCAACTTTACGGGAGAGACACCGGGGAGCTGTTTTTT. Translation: CASSQLYGRDTGELFF.

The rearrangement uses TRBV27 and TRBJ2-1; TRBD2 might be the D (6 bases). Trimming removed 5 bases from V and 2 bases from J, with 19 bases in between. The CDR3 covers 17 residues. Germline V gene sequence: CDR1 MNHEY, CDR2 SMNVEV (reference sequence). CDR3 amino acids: CASSPNRLARTYNEQFF. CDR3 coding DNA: TGTGCCAGCAGTCCCAACAGGCTAGCGAGAACCTACAATGAGCAGTTCTTC.

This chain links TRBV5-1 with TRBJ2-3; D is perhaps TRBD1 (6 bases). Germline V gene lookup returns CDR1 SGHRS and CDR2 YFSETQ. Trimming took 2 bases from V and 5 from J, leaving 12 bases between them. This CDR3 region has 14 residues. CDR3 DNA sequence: TGCGCCAGCAGCTTACAGGGAAGTGGAGATACGCAGTATTTT. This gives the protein CASSLQGSGDTQYF.

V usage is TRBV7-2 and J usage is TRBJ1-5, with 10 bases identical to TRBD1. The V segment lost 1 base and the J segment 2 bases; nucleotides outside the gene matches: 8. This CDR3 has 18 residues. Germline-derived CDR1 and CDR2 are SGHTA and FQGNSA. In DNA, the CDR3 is TGTGCCAGCAGCTTAGTTGGGACAGGGGAAACGGGCAATCAGCCCCAGCATTTT. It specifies CASSLVGTGETGNQPQHF.

CDR3 amino acids: CASSSPGQVSYEQYF. DNA for the CDR3: TGTGCCAGTAGTTCTCCGGGACAAGTCTCCTACGAGCAGTACTTC. The V gene is TRBV19, the J gene TRBJ2-7, with D possibly matching TRBD1 (6 bases). The V gene's germline CDR1 is LNHDA and CDR2 SQIVND (reference sequence). Trimming cost V 5 bases and J 0 bases, with 14 bases left between them. The CDR3 runs 15 residues.

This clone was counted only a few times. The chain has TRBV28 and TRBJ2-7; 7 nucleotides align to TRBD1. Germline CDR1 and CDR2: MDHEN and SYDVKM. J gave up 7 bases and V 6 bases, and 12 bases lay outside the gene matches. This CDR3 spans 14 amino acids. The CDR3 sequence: CASSPTGPRWEQYF. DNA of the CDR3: TGTGCCAGCAGCCCGACAGGGCCAAGGTGGGAGCAGTACTTC.

CDR3 DNA: TGTGCCAGCAGCTTGGGTGTTGACAGTCAGCCCCAGCATTTT. It is translated as CASSLGVDSQPQHF. The rearrangement uses TRBV5-6 and TRBJ1-5; possible D gene TRBD1, 5 bases. The CDR3 totals 14 residues. Germline V lookup: CDR1 SGHDT, CDR2 YYEEEE. Trimming took 0 bases from V and 6 from J, leaving 10 bases between them.

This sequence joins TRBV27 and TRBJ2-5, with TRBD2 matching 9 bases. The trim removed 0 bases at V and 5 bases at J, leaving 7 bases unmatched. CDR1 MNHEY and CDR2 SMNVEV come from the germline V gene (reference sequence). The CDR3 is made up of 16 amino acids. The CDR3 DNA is TGTGCCAGCAGTTTATCGTATGCGGGAGGGCGGGAGACCCAGTACTTC. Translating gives CASSLSYAGGRETQYF.

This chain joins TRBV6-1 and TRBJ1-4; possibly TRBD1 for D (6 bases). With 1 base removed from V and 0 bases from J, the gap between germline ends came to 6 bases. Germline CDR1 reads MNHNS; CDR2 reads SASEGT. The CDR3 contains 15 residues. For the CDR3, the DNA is TGTGCCAGCAGTGAAGACAGGGCAACTAATGAAAAACTGTTTTTT. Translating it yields CASSEDRATNEKLFF.

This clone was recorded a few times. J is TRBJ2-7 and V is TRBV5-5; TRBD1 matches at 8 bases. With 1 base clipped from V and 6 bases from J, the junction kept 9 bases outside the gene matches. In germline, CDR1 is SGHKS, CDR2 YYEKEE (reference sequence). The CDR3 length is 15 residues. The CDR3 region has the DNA TGTGCCAGCAGCTTGCGTACAGGGGGAAATGGCGAGCAGTACTTC. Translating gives CASSLRTGGNGEQYF.

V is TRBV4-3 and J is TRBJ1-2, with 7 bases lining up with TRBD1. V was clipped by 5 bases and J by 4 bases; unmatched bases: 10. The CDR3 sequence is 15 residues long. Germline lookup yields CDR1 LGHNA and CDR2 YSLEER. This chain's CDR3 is CASSSQPQGVYGYTF. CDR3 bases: TGCGCCAGCAGCTCCCAGCCCCAGGGGGTCTATGGCTACACCTTC.

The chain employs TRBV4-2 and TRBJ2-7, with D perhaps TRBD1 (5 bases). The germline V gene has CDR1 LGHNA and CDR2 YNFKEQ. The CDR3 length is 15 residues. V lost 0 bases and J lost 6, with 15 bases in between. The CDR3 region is CASSQDEQGWSEQYF. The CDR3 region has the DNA TGTGCCAGCAGCCAAGATGAGCAGGGTTGGAGCGAGCAGTACTTC.

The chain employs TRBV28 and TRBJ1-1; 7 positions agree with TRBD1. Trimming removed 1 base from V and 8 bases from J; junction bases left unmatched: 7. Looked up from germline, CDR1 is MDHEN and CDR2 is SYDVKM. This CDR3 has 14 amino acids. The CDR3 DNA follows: TGTGCCAGCAGTTTATCCCTCGAGACAGGGGAAGCTTTCTTT. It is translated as CASSLSLETGEAFF. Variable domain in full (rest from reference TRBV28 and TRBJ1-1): DVKVTQSSRYLVKRTGEKVFLECVQDMDHENMFWYRQDPGLGLRLIYFSYDVKMKEKGDIPEGYSVSREKKERFSLILESASTNQTSMYLCASSLSLETGEAFFGQGTRLTVV.

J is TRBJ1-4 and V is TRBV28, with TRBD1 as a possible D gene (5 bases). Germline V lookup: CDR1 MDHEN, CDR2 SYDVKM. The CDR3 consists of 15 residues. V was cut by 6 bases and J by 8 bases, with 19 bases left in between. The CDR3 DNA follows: TGTGCCAGCAGCCCTCCCGGAACAGGAGAGGAAAAACTGTTTTTT. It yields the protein CASSPPGTGEEKLFF.

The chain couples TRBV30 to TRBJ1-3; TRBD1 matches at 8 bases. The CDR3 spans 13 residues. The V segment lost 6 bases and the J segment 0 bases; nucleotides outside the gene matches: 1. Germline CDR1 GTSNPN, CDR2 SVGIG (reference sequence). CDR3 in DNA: TGTGCCTGCGACAGGGGCTCTGGAAACACCATATATTTT. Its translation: CACDRGSGNTIYF.